The 11 T cell receptor beta chains in this list originate from one sample, sequenced in a study of OX40 agonist ivuxolimab in advanced cancers. The data were produced by immunoSEQ multiplex PCR, yet TCRdb's version contains in-frame clones alone and is incomplete. The profile shows about 76,000 clones, around 85% of them singletons. This sample comprised CD4+ or CD8+ T cells sorted from blood, obtained in a trial of the OX40 agonist ivuxolimab. These receptor sequences come from an adult with an advanced solid tumor such as melanoma, head and neck, liver or kidney cancer.

This clone was observed a few times. This chain connects TRBV11-2 to TRBJ1-3; 9 positions match TRBD1. The CDR3 extends over 14 amino acids. V lost 7 bases, J lost 4 bases, and 5 bases stayed unmatched. CDR1 and CDR2 from the germline V gene are SGHAT and FQNNGV. The CDR3 coding sequence is TGTGCCAGCAATACCGGGACAGGGGGAAACACCATATATTTT. It codes for CASNTGTGGNTIYF.

This chain connects TRBV5-6 to TRBJ1-2; D gene unclear. The CDR3 runs to 12 residues. CDR1 is SGHDT, CDR2 YYEEEE, per germline. Trimming took off 5 bases at V and 10 bases at J, with 15 bases between the two ends. The CDR3 DNA is TGTGCCAGCAGTTCTTGGGTCGACTCCTACACCTTC. Translating gives CASSSWVDSYTF.

Points on this clone: This CDR3 is also generated by other DNA sequences in the sample. This sequence joins TRBV5-1 and TRBJ1-5, with D possibly TRBD1 on 5 matching bases. Per germline, CDR1 SGHRS and CDR2 YFSETQ. The CDR3 contains 15 residues. Trimming took off 1 base at V and 6 bases at J, with 14 bases between the two ends. CDR3 DNA sequence: TGCGCCAGCAGCTTGTCGGGGGATAGGGGTCAGCCCCAGCATTTT. Protein: CASSLSGDRGQPQHF.

V is TRBV18 and J is TRBJ1-1; 9 positions agree with TRBD1. V dropped 4 bases and J dropped 5; count of bases not matched to a gene: 11. The CDR3 is 16 amino acids. Looked up from germline, CDR1 is KGHSH and CDR2 is LQKENI. The CDR3 coding sequence is TGTGCCAGCTCACGGGTCTTACAGGGGGCTTGGACTGAAGCTTTCTTT. It specifies CASSRVLQGAWTEAFF.

This chain links TRBV7-9 with TRBJ1-3; possible D gene TRBD1, 5 bases. Deletions cut 2 bases from V and 4 bases from J, with 12 bases between. From germline, CDR1 is SEHNR and CDR2 FQNEAQ (reference sequence). The CDR3 contains 15 residues. The CDR3 sequence: CASSLRQLIGNTIYF. CDR3 nucleotides: TGTGCCAGCAGCTTACGACAGTTGATAGGAAACACCATATATTTT. The full variable domain, completed using reference TRBV7-9 and TRBJ1-3, is DTGVSQNPRHKITKRGQNVTFRCDPISEHNRLYWYRQTLGQGPEFLTYFQNEAQLEKSRLLSDRFSAERPKGSFSTLEIQRTEQGDSAMYLCASSLRQLIGNTIYFGEGSWLTVV.

This chain links TRBV7-9 with TRBJ1-6, with 10 positions matching TRBD1. The germline gives CDR1 SEHNR, CDR2 FQNEAQ (reference sequence). This CDR3 is built from 17 residues. Trimming took 5 bases from V and 2 from J; bases not matched to a gene: 6. CDR3 loop: CASSPGQGSAYNSPLHF. DNA of the CDR3: TGTGCCAGCAGCCCGGGACAGGGGAGTGCCTATAATTCACCCCTCCACTTT.

V gene TRBV15 combines with J gene TRBJ1-4, with D perhaps matching TRBD1 (6 bases). The CDR3 runs 17 residues. The ends were cut back, 0 bases at V and 8 bases at J, with 19 bases in the middle. The germline V gene has CDR1 LNHNV and CDR2 YYDKDF (reference sequence). The CDR3 spells CATSRDYTRGRGEKLFF. CDR3 nucleotides: TGTGCCACCAGCAGAGATTATACGCGGGGGCGCGGAGAAAAACTGTTTTTT.

Written as DNA, the CDR3 is TGTGCCAGCAGCCCCGGGGGAAAGCAGTACTTC. It codes for CASSPGGKQYF. J is TRBJ2-7 and V is TRBV14; tentatively, D is TRBD2 (6 bases). CDR1 and CDR2 (germline): SGHDN, FVKESK. CDR3 length: 11 amino acids. The ends were cut back, 4 bases at V and 8 bases at J, with 9 bases in the middle.

The rearrangement links TRBV19 to TRBJ2-1; the D gene could be TRBD1 or TRBD2 (5 bases each). Germline V gene lookup returns CDR1 LNHDA and CDR2 SQIVND (reference sequence). V lost 0 bases to trimming and J lost 2 bases, with 11 bases between them. CDR3 length: 16 residues. CDR3 sequence reads: CASSIERAGPYNEQFF. The CDR3 bases are TGTGCCAGTAGTATAGAGCGGGCAGGGCCCTACAATGAGCAGTTCTTC.

The CDR3 sequence: CASSLGTDGYTF. CDR3 in DNA: TGTGCCAGCAGCTTAGGGACGGATGGCTACACCTTC. V and J are TRBV5-4 and TRBJ1-2, with D perhaps TRBD1 (5 bases). The CDR3 is 12 amino acids. CDR1 and CDR2 from the germline V gene are SGHNT and YYREEE (reference sequence). V was pared by 2 bases and J by 6 bases, with 8 bases between.

Remarks on this clone: At one end the junction does not follow the germline gene, possibly because of a read error. V usage is TRBV5-1 and J usage is TRBJ2-1; possibly TRBD2 for D (6 bases). In germline, CDR1 is SGHRS, CDR2 YFSETQ. CDR3 length: 14 residues. CDR3 amino acids: CASTLSGSSNEQFF. The CDR3 nucleotides read TGCGCCAGCACTTTGAGCGGGTCCTCCAATGAGCAGTTCTTC.